This TCR beta chain was sequenced for a study of blood T cell repertoires in COVID-19 (dated by TCRdb to 2018 to 2020). About the investigation overall: Collaborator samples came from the United States, Italy and Spain and covered acute and convalescent phases of COVID-19. Samples came from the ongoing ImmuneRACE study (first 160 participants) plus 1,254 subjects from 6 global collaborators. The prospective study material was composed of cDNA or gDNA derived from T cells, B-cell-depleted T cells, or PBMCs. Where HLA class I and class II types were available, the types were taken from metadata supplied by the sample provider, not from assay-based typing. Sample metadata almost always included a de-identified subject ID, COVID-19 status, age in years and sex. The repertoires were made available in a free public database intended to serve as a resource for research on the immune response to SARS-CoV-2. Deeply sampled blood TCRbeta repertoires from subjects exposed to, actively infected with, or recovered from COVID-19 were included in the dataset. The paper's findings and limits, for the study overall: Clinical and demographic metadata were provided uncurated, with the amount varying by source and participant.

As regards this clone: This clone's antigen is unknown. Base quality data are lacking; no much larger clone is found one base away.

TCRbeta CDR3 regions were amplified from genomic DNA using the immunoSEQ Assay, a bias-controlled multiplex PCR. In the original analysis: Nucleated cell counts per sample were estimated from amplification of reference gene primers within the assay. Sequence reads were collapsed and filtered to measure the absolute abundance of every unique TCRbeta CDR3 rearrangement. For each sample, productive Simpson clonality was calculated by taking the square root of Simpson's diversity index across productive rearrangements. TCRdb obtained this table from immuneACCESS and retained in-frame rearrangements with V and J assigned. These tables miss some clones; where compared with another copy, unresolved V genes account for less than half of the shortfall, and the remainder is unexplained. The V and J calls and clone size were taken over from that table, and D and trimming were inferred from the DNA. The sample table holds some 170,000 clones, of which roughly 90% were seen once. The leading ten clones occupy 15% to 20% of the sample.

The CDR3 measures 16 amino acids from cysteine to phenylalanine. The retained sequence is limited to the CDR3, 48 bases, with the frame set at the first base. Relative to germline, V is missing 6 bases and J is missing 3 bases, with 10 bases of the junction outside any gene match. The germline V gene supplies CDR1 ENHRY and CDR2 SYGVKD. Whole blood was collected in K2EDTA tubes by collaborating institutions according to the institutions' own protocols. For TCRbeta analysis, collaborator samples were shipped as frozen whole blood, as isolated PBMCs, or as DNA extracted from either sample type. Sequencing was done on a sample of peripheral blood. The chain was built from TRBV10-3 and TRBJ2-1; TRBD2 aligns with 8 central bases. The TCR comes from a man aged 60 to 75 with active or convalescent COVID-19. The sequenced DNA is TGTGCCATCAGCGCCAGCGGGGGCGCCTTCTACAATGAGCAGTTCTTC. It translates to CAISASGGAFYNEQFF.